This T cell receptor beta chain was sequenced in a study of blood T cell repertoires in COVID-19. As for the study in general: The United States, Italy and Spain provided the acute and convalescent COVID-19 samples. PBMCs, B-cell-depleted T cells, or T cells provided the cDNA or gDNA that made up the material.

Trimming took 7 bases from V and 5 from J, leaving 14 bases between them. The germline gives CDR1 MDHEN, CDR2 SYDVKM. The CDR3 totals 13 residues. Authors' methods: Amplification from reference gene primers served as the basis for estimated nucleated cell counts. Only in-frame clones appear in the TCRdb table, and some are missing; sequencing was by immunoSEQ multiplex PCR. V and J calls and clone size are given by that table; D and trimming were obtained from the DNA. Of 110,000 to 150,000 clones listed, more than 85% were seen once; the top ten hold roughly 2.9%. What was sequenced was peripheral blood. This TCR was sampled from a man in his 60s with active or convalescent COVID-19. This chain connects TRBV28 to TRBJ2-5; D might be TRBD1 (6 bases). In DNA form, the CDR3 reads TGTGCCAGCACCCTAGGGGGTTTGGAGACCCAGTACTTC. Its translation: CASTLGGLETQYF.